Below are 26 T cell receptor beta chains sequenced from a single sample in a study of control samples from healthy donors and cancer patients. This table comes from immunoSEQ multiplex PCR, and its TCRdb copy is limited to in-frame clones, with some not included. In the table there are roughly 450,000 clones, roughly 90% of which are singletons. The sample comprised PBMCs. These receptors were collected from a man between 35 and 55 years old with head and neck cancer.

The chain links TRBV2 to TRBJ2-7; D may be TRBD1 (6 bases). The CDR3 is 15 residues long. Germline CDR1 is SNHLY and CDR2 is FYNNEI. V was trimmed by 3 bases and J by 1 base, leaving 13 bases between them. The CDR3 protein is CASSEVDSRSYEQYF. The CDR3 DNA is TGTGCCAGCAGTGAGGTGGACAGCCGGTCCTACGAGCAGTACTTC.

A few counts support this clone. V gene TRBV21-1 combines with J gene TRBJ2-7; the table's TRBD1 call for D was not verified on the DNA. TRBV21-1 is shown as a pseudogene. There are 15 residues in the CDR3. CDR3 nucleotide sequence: TGTGCCAGCAGTCGGGGCCGCTACAGGGTACGCGAGCAGTACTTC. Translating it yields CASSRGRYRVREQYF.

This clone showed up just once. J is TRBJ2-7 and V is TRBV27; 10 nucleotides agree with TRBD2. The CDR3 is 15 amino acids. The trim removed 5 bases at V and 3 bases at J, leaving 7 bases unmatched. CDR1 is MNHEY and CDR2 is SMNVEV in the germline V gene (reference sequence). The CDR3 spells CASSPTQREGYEQYF. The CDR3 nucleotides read TGTGCCAGCAGTCCAACTCAGCGGGAGGGCTACGAGCAGTACTTC.

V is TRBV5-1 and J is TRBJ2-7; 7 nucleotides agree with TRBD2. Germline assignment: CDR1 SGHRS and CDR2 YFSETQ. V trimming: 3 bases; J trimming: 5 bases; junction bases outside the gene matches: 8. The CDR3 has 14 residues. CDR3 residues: CASSWKSGTDEQYF. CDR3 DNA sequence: TGCGCCAGCAGCTGGAAGAGCGGGACGGACGAGCAGTACTTC.

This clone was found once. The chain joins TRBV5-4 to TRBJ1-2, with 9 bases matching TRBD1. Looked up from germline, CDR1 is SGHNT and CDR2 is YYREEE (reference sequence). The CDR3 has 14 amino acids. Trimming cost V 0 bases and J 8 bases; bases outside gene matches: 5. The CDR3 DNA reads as TGTGCCAGCAGCTTGGGTGGACAGGGGCTAGGCTACACCTTC. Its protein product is CASSLGGQGLGYTF.

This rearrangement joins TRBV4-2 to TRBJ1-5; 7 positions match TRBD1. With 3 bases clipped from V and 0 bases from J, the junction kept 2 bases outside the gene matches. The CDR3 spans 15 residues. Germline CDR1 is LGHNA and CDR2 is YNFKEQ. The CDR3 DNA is TGTGCCAGCAGCCACACAGGGGATAGCAATCAGCCCCAGCATTTT. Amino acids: CASSHTGDSNQPQHF.

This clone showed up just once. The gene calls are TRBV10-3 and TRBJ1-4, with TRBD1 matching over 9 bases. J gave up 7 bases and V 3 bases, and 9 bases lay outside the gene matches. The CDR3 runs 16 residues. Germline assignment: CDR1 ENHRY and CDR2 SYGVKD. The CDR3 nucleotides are TGTGCCATCAGTGATCGGGAGGGACAGGGTAGTGAAAAACTGTTTTTT. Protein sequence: CAISDREGQGSEKLFF.

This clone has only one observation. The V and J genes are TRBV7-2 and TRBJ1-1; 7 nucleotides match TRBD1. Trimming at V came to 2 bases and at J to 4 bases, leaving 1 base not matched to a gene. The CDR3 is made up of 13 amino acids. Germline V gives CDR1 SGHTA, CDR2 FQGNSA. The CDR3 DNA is TGTGCCAGCAGCTTACGGGACAGCACTGAAGCTTTCTTT. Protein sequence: CASSLRDSTEAFF.

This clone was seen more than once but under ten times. The DNA for the CDR3 is TGTGCCAGCAGCTTCTCCCTTAACACTGAAGCTTTCTTT. Its translation is CASSFSLNTEAFF. The rearrangement joins TRBV7-3 to TRBJ1-1, with D unresolved. Per the germline V gene, CDR1 is SGHTA and CDR2 is FQGTGA. The CDR3 runs to 13 residues. Trimming took 3 bases from V and 2 from J, leaving 7 bases between them. Variable domain in full (rest from reference TRBV7-3 and TRBJ1-1): GAGVSQTPSNKVTEKGKYVELRCDPISGHTALYWYRQSLGQGPEFLIYFQGTGAADDSGLPNDRFFAVRPEGSVSTLKIQRTERGDSAVYLCASSFSLNTEAFFGQGTRLTVV.

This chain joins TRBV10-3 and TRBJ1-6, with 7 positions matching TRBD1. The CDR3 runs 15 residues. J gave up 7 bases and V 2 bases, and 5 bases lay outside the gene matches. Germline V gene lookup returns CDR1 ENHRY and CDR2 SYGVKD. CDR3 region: CAISETGVENSPLHF. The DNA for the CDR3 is TGTGCCATCAGTGAGACAGGGGTGGAGAATTCACCCCTCCACTTT.

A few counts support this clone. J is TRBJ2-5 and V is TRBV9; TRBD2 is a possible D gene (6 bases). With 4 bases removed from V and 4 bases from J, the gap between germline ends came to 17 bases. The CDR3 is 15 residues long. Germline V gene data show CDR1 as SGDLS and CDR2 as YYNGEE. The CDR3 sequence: CASSPKPQGGETQYF. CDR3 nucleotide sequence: TGTGCCAGCAGCCCGAAACCCCAGGGAGGAGAGACCCAGTACTTC.

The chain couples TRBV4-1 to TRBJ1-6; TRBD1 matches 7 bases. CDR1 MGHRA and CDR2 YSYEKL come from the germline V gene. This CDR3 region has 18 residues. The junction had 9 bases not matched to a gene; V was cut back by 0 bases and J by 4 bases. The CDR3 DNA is TGCGCCAGCAGCCAAGAGGCCAGACAGGGACTTTATAATTCACCCCTCCACTTT. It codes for CASSQEARQGLYNSPLHF.

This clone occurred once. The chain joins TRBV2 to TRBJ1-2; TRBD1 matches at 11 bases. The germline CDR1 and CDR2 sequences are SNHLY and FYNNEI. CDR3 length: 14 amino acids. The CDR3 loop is CVNRRDRGSYGYTF. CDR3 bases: TGTGTCAATCGCAGGGACAGGGGGTCTTATGGCTACACCTTC.

The CDR3 DNA reads as TGTGCCAGCAGCCAAGTAAGGGCAGATGGCTACACCTTC. Protein: CASSQVRADGYTF. The chain recombines TRBV14 with TRBJ1-2, with unresolved D. V lost 1 base and J 6 bases, leaving 9 bases between the germline ends. The CDR3 covers 13 residues. From germline, CDR1 is SGHDN and CDR2 FVKESK.

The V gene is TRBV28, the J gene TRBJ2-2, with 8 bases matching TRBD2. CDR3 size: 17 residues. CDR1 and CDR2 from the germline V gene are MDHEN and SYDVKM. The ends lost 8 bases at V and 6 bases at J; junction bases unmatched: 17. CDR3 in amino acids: CASQRGGAQSLPGELFF. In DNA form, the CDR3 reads TGTGCCAGCCAACGGGGGGGAGCTCAGTCACTCCCCGGGGAGCTGTTTTTT.

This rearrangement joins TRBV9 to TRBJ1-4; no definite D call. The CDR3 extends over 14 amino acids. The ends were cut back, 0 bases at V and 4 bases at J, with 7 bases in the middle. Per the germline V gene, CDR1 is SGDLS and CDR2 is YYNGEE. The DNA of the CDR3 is TGTGCCAGCAGCGTAGAGGCAGGTAATGAAAAACTGTTTTTT. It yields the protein CASSVEAGNEKLFF. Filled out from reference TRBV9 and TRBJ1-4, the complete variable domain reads DSGVTQTPKHLITATGQRVTLRCSPRSGDLSVYWYQQSLDQGLQFLIQYYNGEERAKGNILERFSAQQFPDLHSELNLSSLELGDSALYFCASSVEAGNEKLFFGSGTQLSVL.

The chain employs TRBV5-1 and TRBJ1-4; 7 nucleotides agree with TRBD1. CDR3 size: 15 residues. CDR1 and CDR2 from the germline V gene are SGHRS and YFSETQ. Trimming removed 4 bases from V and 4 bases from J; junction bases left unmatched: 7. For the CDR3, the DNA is TGCGCCAGCAGCCTCCGACAGGGCGGTAATGAAAAACTGTTTTTT. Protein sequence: CASSLRQGGNEKLFF.

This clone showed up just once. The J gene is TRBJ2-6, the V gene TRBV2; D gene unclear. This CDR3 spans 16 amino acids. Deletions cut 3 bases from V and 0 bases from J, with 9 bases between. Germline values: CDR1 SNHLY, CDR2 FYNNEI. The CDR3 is CASSDVGYSGANVLTF. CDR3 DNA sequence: TGTGCCAGCAGTGATGTGGGGTACTCTGGGGCCAACGTCCTGACTTTC. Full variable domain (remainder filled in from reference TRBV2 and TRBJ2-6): EPEVTQTPSHQVTQMGQEVILRCVPISNHLYFYWYRQILGQKVEFLVSFYNNEISEKSEIFDDQFSVERPDGSNFTLKIRSTKLEDSAMYFCASSDVGYSGANVLTFGAGSRLTVL.

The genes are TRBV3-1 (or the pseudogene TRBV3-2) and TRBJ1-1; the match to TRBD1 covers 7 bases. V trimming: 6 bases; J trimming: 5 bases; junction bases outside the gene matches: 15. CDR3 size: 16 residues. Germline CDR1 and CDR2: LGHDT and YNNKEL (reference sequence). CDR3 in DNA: TGTGCCAGCAGTCCCCTAATCACCTTGACAGGGACTGAAGCTTTCTTT. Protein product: CASSPLITLTGTEAFF.

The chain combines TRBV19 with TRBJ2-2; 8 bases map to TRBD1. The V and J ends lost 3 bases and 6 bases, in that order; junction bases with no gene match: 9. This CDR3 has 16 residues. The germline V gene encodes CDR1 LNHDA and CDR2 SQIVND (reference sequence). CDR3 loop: CASSILRTGIAGELFF. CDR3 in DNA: TGTGCCAGTAGTATTTTGAGGACAGGGATTGCCGGGGAGCTGTTTTTT.

CDR3: CASSWGQEYGYTF. Here the CDR3 DNA reads TGTGCCAGCAGTTGGGGACAGGAGTATGGCTACACCTTC. This chain uses TRBV28 with TRBJ1-2, with 8 nucleotides matching TRBD1. This CDR3 has 13 amino acids. Germline lookup yields CDR1 MDHEN and CDR2 SYDVKM. V shed 4 bases, J shed 5 bases, and the junction held 3 bases outside the gene matches.

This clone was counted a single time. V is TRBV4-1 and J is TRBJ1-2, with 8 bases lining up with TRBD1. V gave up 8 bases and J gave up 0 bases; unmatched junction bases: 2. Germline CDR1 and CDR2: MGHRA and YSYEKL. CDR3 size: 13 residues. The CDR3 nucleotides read TGCGCCAGCCGGACAGGGTCTAACTATGGCTACACCTTC. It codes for CASRTGSNYGYTF.

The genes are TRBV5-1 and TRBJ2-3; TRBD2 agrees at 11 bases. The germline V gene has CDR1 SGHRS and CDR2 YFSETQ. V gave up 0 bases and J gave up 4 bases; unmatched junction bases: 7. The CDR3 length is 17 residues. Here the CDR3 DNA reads TGCGCCAGCAGCTTGGGGCTAGCGGGGGGAACCTCAGATACGCAGTATTTT. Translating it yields CASSLGLAGGTSDTQYF.

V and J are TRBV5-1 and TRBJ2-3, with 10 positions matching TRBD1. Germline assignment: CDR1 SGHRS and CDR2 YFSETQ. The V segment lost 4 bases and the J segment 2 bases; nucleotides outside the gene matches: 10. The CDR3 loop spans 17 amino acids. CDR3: CASSGTPGQGNTDTQYF. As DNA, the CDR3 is TGCGCCAGCAGCGGAACACCGGGACAGGGGAACACAGATACGCAGTATTTT.

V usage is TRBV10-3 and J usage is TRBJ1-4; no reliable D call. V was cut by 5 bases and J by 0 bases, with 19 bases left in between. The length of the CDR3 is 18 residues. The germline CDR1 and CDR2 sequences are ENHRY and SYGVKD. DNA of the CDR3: TGTGCCATCAGTAGTGTTTTCGGGTATAGCTCAACTAATGAAAAACTGTTTTTT. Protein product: CAISSVFGYSSTNEKLFF.

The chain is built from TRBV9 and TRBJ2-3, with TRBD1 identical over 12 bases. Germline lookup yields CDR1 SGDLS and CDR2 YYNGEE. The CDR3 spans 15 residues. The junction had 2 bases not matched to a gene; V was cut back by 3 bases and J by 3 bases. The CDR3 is CASSGGQGATDTQYF. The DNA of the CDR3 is TGTGCCAGCAGCGGGGGACAGGGGGCGACAGATACGCAGTATTTT.